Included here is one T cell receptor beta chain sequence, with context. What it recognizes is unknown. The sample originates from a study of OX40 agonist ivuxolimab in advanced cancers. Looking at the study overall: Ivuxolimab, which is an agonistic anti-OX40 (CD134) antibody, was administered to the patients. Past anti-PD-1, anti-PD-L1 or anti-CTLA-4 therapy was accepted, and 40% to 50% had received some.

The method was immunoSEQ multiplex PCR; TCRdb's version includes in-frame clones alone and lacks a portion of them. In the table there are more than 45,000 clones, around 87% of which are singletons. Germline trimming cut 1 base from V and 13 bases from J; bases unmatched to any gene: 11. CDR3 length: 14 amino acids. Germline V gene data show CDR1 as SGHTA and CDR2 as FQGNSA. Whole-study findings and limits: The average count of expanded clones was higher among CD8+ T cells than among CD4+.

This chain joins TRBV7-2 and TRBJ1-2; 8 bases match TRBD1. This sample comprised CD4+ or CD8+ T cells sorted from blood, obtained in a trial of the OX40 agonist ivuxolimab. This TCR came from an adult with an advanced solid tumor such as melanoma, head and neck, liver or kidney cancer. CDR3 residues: CASSLGAGGGRATF. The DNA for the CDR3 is TGTGCCAGCAGCTTAGGGGCAGGGGGCGGACGAGCCACCTTC.